Sequencing of this TCR beta chain was carried out in a study of T cell responses to AZD1222 COVID-19 vaccine. This table comes from immunoSEQ multiplex PCR, and its TCRdb copy is limited to in-frame clones, with some not included. The sample gives around 130,000 clones, around 83% of which show up once; less than 15% is in the top ten. On this clone: Its antigen remains unidentified.

Study-level points and caveats: CD4 TCRs associated with vaccination spanned spike, dominating at 160-218 and 743-854.

This specimen consisted of peripheral blood, obtained on day 0 of AZD1222 vaccination. This receptor was identified in an adult in good health.

CDR3 in DNA: TGCAGCGTGGTGACCTACGAGCAGTACTTC. Protein: CSVVTYEQYF. The chain combines TRBV29-1 with TRBJ2-7; the D is unclear. The CDR3 sequence is 10 residues long. Trimming cost V 6 bases and J 2 bases, with 5 bases left between them. Germline V gives CDR1 SQVTM, CDR2 ANQGSEA.